Listed here are 9 T cell receptor beta chains from one sample, sequenced in a study of ipilimumab plus nivolumab after autologous stem cell transplantation. Repertoires were generated with immunoSEQ multiplex PCR, while TCRdb's copy carries only in-frame clones and drops some. Here the sample spans approximately 84,000 clones, 83% being singletons. Sequenced material: PBMCs, taken in a trial of ipilimumab plus nivolumab as post-transplant consolidation. The receptors shown here come from a male donor with diffuse large B-cell lymphoma.

CDR3 protein: CASSLGMWNEQFF. The CDR3 region has the DNA TGTGCCAGCAGCTTAGGAATGTGGAATGAGCAGTTCTTC. This chain joins TRBV13 and TRBJ2-1; D is unresolved. CDR1 and CDR2 from the germline V gene are PRHDT and FYEKMQ (reference sequence). The CDR3 is made up of 13 amino acids. Trimming left V 0 bases short and J 7 bases short, with 7 bases between.

This chain links TRBV6-5 with TRBJ2-7, with D perhaps matching TRBD1 or TRBD2 (7 bases each). The CDR3 consists of 15 residues. V was shortened by 0 bases and J by 7 bases, with 16 bases between the two germline ends. Looked up from germline, CDR1 is MNHEY and CDR2 is SVGAGI. The CDR3 reads CASSYSFGQGGEQYF. DNA for the CDR3: TGTGCCAGCAGTTACTCTTTCGGGCAGGGGGGGGAGCAGTACTTC.

The J gene is TRBJ1-1, the V gene TRBV11-3; D is unresolved. V lost 1 base and J lost 0, with 3 bases in between. The CDR3 consists of 13 residues. Germline values: CDR1 SGHNT, CDR2 YENEEA. The CDR3 reads CASSLGLNTEAFF. As DNA, the CDR3 is TGTGCCAGCAGCTTAGGTTTGAACACTGAAGCTTTCTTT.

This clone was observed many times. This chain uses TRBV5-1 with TRBJ1-4, with TRBD1 identical over 11 bases. The CDR3 contains 14 residues. Trimming at V came to 0 bases and at J to 11 bases, leaving 3 bases not matched to a gene. CDR1 and CDR2 from the germline V gene are SGHRS and YFSETQ. The CDR3 spells CASSLEGTGGKLFF. DNA of the CDR3: TGCGCCAGCAGCTTGGAGGGGACAGGGGGGAAACTGTTTTTT. Full variable domain (rest looked up from reference TRBV5-1 and TRBJ1-4): KAGVTQTPRYLIKTRGQQVTLSCSPISGHRSVSWYQQTPGQGLQFLFEYFSETQRNKGNFPGRFSGRQFSNSRSEMNVSTLELGDSALYLCASSLEGTGGKLFFGSGTQLSVL.

The chain joins TRBV5-1 to TRBJ2-3; TRBD1 or TRBD2 may be the D gene (6 bases each). The CDR3 is 15 residues long. Germline-derived CDR1 and CDR2 are SGHRS and YFSETQ. V was clipped by 4 bases and J by 3 bases, with 15 bases between them. CDR3 nucleotide sequence: TGCGCCAGCAGCCCTCAAGGGGGGAAGACAGATACGCAGTATTTT. It translates to CASSPQGGKTDTQYF.

V is TRBV6-5 and J is TRBJ1-2, with 7 bases lining up with TRBD1. The trim removed 6 bases at V and 8 bases at J, leaving 9 bases unmatched. Germline loops: CDR1 MNHEY, CDR2 SVGAGI. The CDR3 consists of 13 residues. The CDR3 region is CASRQLDRDGYTF. The CDR3 DNA reads TGTGCCAGCAGGCAACTTGACAGGGACGGCTACACCTTC.

This clone showed up just once. The chain employs TRBV4-1 and TRBJ2-7; 7 bases line up with TRBD1. Germline CDR1 MGHRA, CDR2 YSYEKL. J was trimmed by 4 bases and V by 0 bases; bases with no gene match: 12. This CDR3 has 17 residues. CDR3 sequence (DNA): TGCGCCAGCAGCCAAGAATCGAAGGGGGCGGGTAGTTACGAGCAGTACTTC. Protein: CASSQESKGAGSYEQYF.

This sequence joins TRBV6-1 and TRBJ2-7; TRBD1 is a possible D gene (6 bases). V was trimmed by 2 bases and J by 7 bases, leaving 18 bases between them. The CDR3 is made up of 15 amino acids. CDR1 and CDR2 from the germline V gene are MNHNS and SASEGT. Here the CDR3 DNA reads TGTGCCAGCAGTGAACGACGCCAGGGGTCATGGGAGCAGTACTTC. Translation: CASSERRQGSWEQYF.

The chain has TRBV5-1 and TRBJ2-5; TRBD2 matches at 11 bases. The CDR3 has 14 residues. Losses at the gene ends were 1 base for V and 4 bases for J; bases not matched to a gene: 0. Looked up from germline, CDR1 is SGHRS and CDR2 is YFSETQ. For the CDR3, the DNA is TGCGCCAGCAGCTTGACTAGCGGGAGAGAGACCCAGTACTTC. This gives the protein CASSLTSGRETQYF.